The next 23 T cell receptor beta chains were all read from a single sample in a study of blood T cell repertoires in COVID-19. The protocol was immunoSEQ multiplex PCR, while the TCRdb copy is restricted to in-frame clones and leaves out a portion. The sample includes about 88,000 clones, about nine tenths of them seen just once. The sequenced sample was peripheral blood. Receptor source: a male donor with acute or convalescent COVID-19.

The J gene is TRBJ1-1, the V gene TRBV27; D is ambiguous. Deletions cut 0 bases from V and 1 base from J, with 3 bases between. This CDR3 is 13 amino acids long. CDR1 is MNHEY and CDR2 is SMNVEV in the germline V gene (reference sequence). The CDR3 here is CASSLSANTEAFF. CDR3 DNA sequence: TGTGCCAGCAGTTTATCAGCGAACACTGAAGCTTTCTTT.

The chain links TRBV6-1 to TRBJ1-6; D not certain. There are 15 residues in the CDR3. V lost 2 bases, J lost 6 bases, and 11 bases lay in between. Germline V gives CDR1 MNHNS, CDR2 SASEGT. The CDR3 bases are TGTGCCAGCAGTGAAAATATACAGAGTAATTCACCCCTCCACTTT. Protein sequence: CASSENIQSNSPLHF.

This clone was observed once. The chain links TRBV28 to TRBJ1-6; perhaps TRBD1 as D (5 bases). The germline V gene has CDR1 MDHEN and CDR2 SYDVKM. Trimming pared 8 bases from V and 7 bases from J, leaving 18 bases between. The CDR3 contains 15 residues. CDR3 DNA sequence: TGTGCCAGCCGCCGGGGCGGGGGAGACAATTCACCCCTCCACTTT. It specifies CASRRGGGDNSPLHF.

This chain uses TRBV30 with TRBJ1-2; no clear D gene. The V and J ends lost 0 bases and 8 bases respectively, with 10 bases between them. Germline V gene lookup returns CDR1 GTSNPN and CDR2 SVGIG (reference sequence). The CDR3 contains 12 residues. The CDR3 sequence: CAWSVPPGGYTF. The CDR3 region has the DNA TGTGCCTGGAGTGTACCTCCGGGGGGCTACACCTTC.

The chain is built from TRBV5-1 and TRBJ1-2; 10 bases fit TRBD1. Germline V gene data show CDR1 as SGHRS and CDR2 as YFSETQ. This CDR3 is built from 16 residues. After removal of 0 bases from V and 8 bases from J, the junction contained 10 bases not matched to a gene. The chain's CDR3 is CASSLAPGTGVEGYTF. CDR3 in DNA: TGCGCCAGCAGCTTGGCCCCCGGGACAGGGGTAGAGGGCTACACCTTC.

The V gene is TRBV28, the J gene TRBJ2-1, with TRBD2 matching 9 bases. Germline values: CDR1 MDHEN, CDR2 SYDVKM. This CDR3 comprises 15 residues. The V and J ends lost 5 bases and 2 bases, in that order; junction bases with no gene match: 4. CDR3 loop: CASSGAGGPYNEQFF. The CDR3 DNA sequence: TGTGCCAGCAGTGGAGCGGGGGGCCCCTACAATGAGCAGTTCTTC.

The chain links TRBV18 to TRBJ2-7; D might be TRBD1 (5 bases). Between the trimmed V and J ends, which lost 6 bases and 2 bases, there was a span of 23 bases. The germline V gene has CDR1 KGHSH and CDR2 LQKENI. The CDR3 length is 17 residues. CDR3 sequence reads: CASSPISPTALTYEQYF. In DNA, the CDR3 is TGTGCCAGCTCCCCTATCTCCCCGACAGCGTTAACCTACGAGCAGTACTTC.

This chain links TRBV19 with TRBJ2-6; D uncertain. The V gene lost 2 bases and the J gene lost 2 bases, with 4 bases spanning the gap. Germline CDR1 reads LNHDA; CDR2 reads SQIVND (reference sequence). The CDR3 loop spans 14 amino acids. This CDR3 is CASSITAGANVLTF. CDR3 coding DNA: TGTGCCAGTAGTATAACAGCTGGGGCCAACGTCCTGACTTTC.

The chain employs TRBV5-1 and TRBJ1-1; perhaps TRBD1 as D (5 bases). V was trimmed by 4 bases and J by 2 bases, leaving 12 bases between them. Germline V CDR1 and CDR2: SGHRS, YFSETQ. This CDR3 is built from 14 residues. The CDR3 reads CASSGGQGNTEAFF. The CDR3, as DNA: TGCGCCAGCAGCGGAGGGCAGGGAAACACTGAAGCTTTCTTT. Looking up the rest from reference TRBV5-1 and TRBJ1-1 gives the full variable domain: KAGVTQTPRYLIKTRGQQVTLSCSPISGHRSVSWYQQTPGQGLQFLFEYFSETQRNKGNFPGRFSGRQFSNSRSEMNVSTLELGDSALYLCASSGGQGNTEAFFGQGTRLTVV.

The J gene is TRBJ1-1, the V gene TRBV6-5; 9 bases map to TRBD1. CDR1 is MNHEY, CDR2 SVGAGI, per germline. CDR3 size: 15 residues. The V and J ends lost 5 bases and 1 base, in that order; junction bases with no gene match: 5. CDR3 coding DNA: TGTGCCAGCAGTCGGGACAGGGAGAAGAACACTGAAGCTTTCTTT. Protein: CASSRDREKNTEAFF.

This chain connects TRBV2 to TRBJ2-5, with D tentatively TRBD2 (6 bases). Trimming cost V 4 bases and J 7 bases, with 25 bases left between them. This CDR3 comprises 17 residues. Germline V lookup: CDR1 SNHLY, CDR2 FYNNEI. The CDR3 nucleotides read TGTGCCAGCAGTGCCCCCCGGGACTTTATGGGGAAGGGGACCCAGTACTTC. Translating gives CASSAPRDFMGKGTQYF.

The rearrangement links TRBV3-1 (or the pseudogene TRBV3-2) to TRBJ2-6; 11 bases line up with TRBD1. V trimming: 0 bases; J trimming: 3 bases; junction bases outside the gene matches: 10. The CDR3 is made up of 20 amino acids. Per germline, CDR1 LGHDT and CDR2 YNNKEL (reference sequence). Here the CDR3 DNA reads TGTGCCAGCAGCCAAGATCTAGGACAGGGGGCCGGTGGTGGGGCCAACGTCCTGACTTTC. Protein: CASSQDLGQGAGGGANVLTF.

The rearrangement links TRBV2 to TRBJ1-5; no firm D call. V was clipped by 5 bases and J by 7 bases, with 12 bases between them. Germline CDR1 and CDR2: SNHLY and FYNNEI. This CDR3 has 13 amino acids. In DNA, the CDR3 is TGTGCCAGCAGTCCCCGACACGGCCAGCCCCAGCATTTT. It translates to CASSPRHGQPQHF.

As to this clone: Other DNA sequences of this sample code for an identical CDR3. The gene calls are TRBV6-5 and TRBJ2-7; D uncertain. V was cut by 4 bases and J by 4 bases, with 5 bases left in between. This CDR3 is 11 amino acids long. Germline lookup yields CDR1 MNHEY and CDR2 SVGAGI. CDR3 sequence (DNA): TGTGCCAGCAGTTCTCTTTACGAGCAGTACTTC. Translation: CASSSLYEQYF.

In nucleotides, the CDR3 is TGTGCCACCAGCAGAACCCGGACGAGGGAAGGGTCACCCCTCCACTTT. Encoded protein: CATSRTRTREGSPLHF. This chain connects TRBV15 to TRBJ1-6, with unresolved D. CDR1 and CDR2 from the germline V gene are LNHNV and YYDKDF (reference sequence). V lost 2 bases to trimming and J lost 10 bases, with 18 bases between them. The CDR3 covers 16 residues. Full variable domain (missing parts from reference TRBV15 and TRBJ1-6): DAMVIQNPRYQVTQFGKPVTLSCSQTLNHNVMYWYQQKSSQAPKLLFHYYDKDFNNEADTPDNFQSRRPNTSFCFLDIRSPGLGDTAMYLCATSRTRTREGSPLHFGNGTRLTVT.

The gene calls are TRBV10-3 and TRBJ2-5, with 9 nucleotides matching TRBD1. The length of the CDR3 is 14 residues. The germline V gene has CDR1 ENHRY and CDR2 SYGVKD. The V segment lost 6 bases and the J segment 4 bases; nucleotides outside the gene matches: 6. The CDR3 protein is CAISPGQGGETQYF. The CDR3 region has the DNA TGTGCCATCAGCCCGGGACAGGGAGGAGAGACCCAGTACTTC.

This rearrangement joins TRBV3-1 (or the pseudogene TRBV3-2) to TRBJ2-2; D not resolved. The CDR3 spans 16 residues. The ends were cut back, 4 bases at V and 1 base at J, with 13 bases in the middle. Germline V gene data show CDR1 as LGHDT and CDR2 as YNNKEL (reference sequence). CDR3 loop: CASSLRASQNTGELFF. In nucleotides, the CDR3 is TGTGCCAGCAGCCTACGCGCGAGCCAGAACACCGGGGAGCTGTTTTTT.

The gene calls are TRBV3-1 (or the pseudogene TRBV3-2) and TRBJ2-7; 8 bases map to TRBD1. This CDR3 is built from 15 residues. J gave up 3 bases and V 1 base, and 5 bases lay outside the gene matches. The germline CDR1 and CDR2 sequences are LGHDT and YNNKEL (reference sequence). The CDR3 DNA sequence: TGTGCCAGCAGCCAAGGGGGACAGGCGAGCTACGAGCAGTACTTC. This gives the protein CASSQGGQASYEQYF.

The count of this clone is one. The chain is built from TRBV25-1 and TRBJ2-7; TRBD1 matches 8 bases. From germline, CDR1 is MGHDK and CDR2 SYGVNS. This CDR3 has 14 amino acids. The V gene end was trimmed by 6 bases and the J gene end by 2 bases; junction bases not matched to a gene: 6. CDR3 in amino acids: CASRSTGETYEQYF. Here the CDR3 DNA reads TGTGCCAGCAGATCGACAGGGGAGACCTACGAGCAGTACTTC.

The V gene is TRBV7-8, the J gene TRBJ1-5; 8 bases agree with TRBD1. V gave up 4 bases and J gave up 2 bases; unmatched junction bases: 4. CDR1 is SGHVS and CDR2 is FQNEAQ in the germline V gene. The CDR3 sequence is 15 residues long. CDR3 residues: CASSSQGGGNQPQHF. CDR3 coding DNA: TGTGCCAGCAGCTCACAGGGGGGAGGCAATCAGCCCCAGCATTTT.

V gene TRBV4-2 combines with J gene TRBJ1-3, with D perhaps matching TRBD1 (5 bases). V lost 0 bases and J 0 bases, leaving 9 bases between the germline ends. The germline V gene encodes CDR1 LGHNA and CDR2 YNFKEQ. This CDR3 spans 16 amino acids. The CDR3 bases are TGTGCCAGCAGCCAAGAGAAGGGGTCCTCTGGAAACACCATATATTTT. It codes for CASSQEKGSSGNTIYF.

The chain couples TRBV5-1 to TRBJ1-1; no reliable D call. The germline V gene has CDR1 SGHRS and CDR2 YFSETQ. This CDR3 spans 15 amino acids. Deletions cut 0 bases from V and 6 bases from J, with 15 bases between. The CDR3 here is CASSLVGRIPSEAFF. CDR3 nucleotides: TGCGCCAGCAGCTTGGTTGGCAGAATCCCTTCTGAAGCTTTCTTT. The full variable domain, in which reference TRBV5-1 and TRBJ1-1 provide the parts outside the CDR3, is KAGVTQTPRYLIKTRGQQVTLSCSPISGHRSVSWYQQTPGQGLQFLFEYFSETQRNKGNFPGRFSGRQFSNSRSEMNVSTLELGDSALYLCASSLVGRIPSEAFFGQGTRLTVV.

This clone was seen only a few times. The sample has other DNA sequences that encode this CDR3 too. The chain combines TRBV5-1 with TRBJ2-7; 8 bases align to TRBD1. Germline CDR1 reads SGHRS; CDR2 reads YFSETQ. V was pared by 0 bases and J by 7 bases, with 0 bases of the junction left unmatched. This CDR3 has 12 residues. The CDR3 nucleotides read TGCGCCAGCAGCTTGGGACAGGGGGAGCAGTACTTC. Protein: CASSLGQGEQYF.